The clone carrying this T cell receptor (beta chain) was counted ten times or more. Its matching antigen is unknown. No treatment had been given to any patient before thyroid surgery. The data are from a study of metastatic and nonmetastatic thyroid tumors. Study in general: Repertoires from malignant and benign thyroid patients were compared across blood and tumor or nodule tissue. Findings and limits, study-wide: Malignant thyroid tumors reportedly had TCR beta diversity that was significantly higher than in benign nodules, in blood and tumor.

Germline loops: CDR1 SGHVS, CDR2 FNYEAQ. Trimming took 5 bases from V and 2 from J, leaving 9 bases between them. This CDR3 is 13 amino acids long. How the authors handled the data: To classify distant metastasis in papillary thyroid cancer, a model was built from CDR3 differences across clinicopathological groups. MiXCR re-clonotyped the PCR reads for TCRdb. These V and J calls derive from TCRdb rather than the authors' analysis. Of about 89,000 clones listed, around 12% are singletons. The specimen was tumor tissue. This clonotype was sampled from a female donor with papillary thyroid cancer or a benign thyroid nodule (not recorded which). Some clones in this sample may be carry-over from other donors' samples. The chain is built from TRBV7-6 and TRBJ2-5; D gene unclear. The CDR3 here is CASSPWSQETQYF. Here the CDR3 DNA reads TGTGCCAGCAGCCCTTGGTCGCAAGAGACCCAGTACTTC. The entire variable domain, with the rest obtained from reference TRBV7-6 and TRBJ2-5, is as follows: GAGVSQSPRYKVTKRGQDVALRCDPISGHVSLYWYRQALGQGPEFLTYFNYEAQQDKSGLPNDRFSAERPEGSISTLTIQRTEQRDSAMYRCASSPWSQETQYFGPGTRLLVL.